This T cell receptor (beta chain) was obtained from a study of blood T cells in healthy people across ages. Across the study: The capture of about one barcoded beta molecule per two T cells was achieved by template switching.

Donors gave 8 to 10 milliliters of peripheral blood apiece. Broader study findings: Aged donors had fewer naive CD4+ cells and lower diversity than long-lived donors.

Using a J-beta primer mix together with a sample-barcoded 5' primer, a second PCR was run for about 6 to 11 cycles. CDR3-containing paired-end reads numbering at least 2.5 million came from each sample. TCRdb re-derived calls from the 5' RACE reads in MiXCR, one entry per CDR3 protein. The repertoire holds 920,000 or so distinct CDR3 sequences, with 45% as singletons. About this clonotype itself: Its matching antigen is unknown.

The source material was blood. The sequence was obtained from a woman aged 55-70 years in good health.

The CDR3 region is CATFPFGESTDTQYF. CDR3 nucleotides: TGTGCCACCTTTCCTTTTGGCGAGAGCACAGATACGCAGTATTTT. The gene calls are TRBV15 and TRBJ2-3; no reliable D call. Per the germline V gene, CDR1 is LNHNV and CDR2 is YYDKDF (reference sequence). The CDR3 is 15 residues long. The V end was cut by 8 bases, the J end by 0 bases, with 15 bases between.